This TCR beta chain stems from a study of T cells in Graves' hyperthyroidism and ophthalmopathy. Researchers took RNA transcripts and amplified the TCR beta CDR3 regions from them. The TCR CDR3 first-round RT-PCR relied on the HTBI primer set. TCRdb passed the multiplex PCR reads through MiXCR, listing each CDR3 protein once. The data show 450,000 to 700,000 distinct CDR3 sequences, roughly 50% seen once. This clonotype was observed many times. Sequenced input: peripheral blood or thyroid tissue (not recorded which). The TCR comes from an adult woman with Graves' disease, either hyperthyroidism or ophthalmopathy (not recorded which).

CDR3 in amino acids: CASTPGWSYGYTF. DNA of the CDR3: TGTGCCAGTACCCCCGGTTGGAGTTATGGCTACACCTTC. J is TRBJ1-2 and V is TRBV19; D gene ambiguous. The CDR3 is made up of 13 amino acids. The germline gives CDR1 LNHDA, CDR2 SQIVND (reference sequence). Trimming took off 7 bases at V and 5 bases at J, with 14 bases between the two ends.